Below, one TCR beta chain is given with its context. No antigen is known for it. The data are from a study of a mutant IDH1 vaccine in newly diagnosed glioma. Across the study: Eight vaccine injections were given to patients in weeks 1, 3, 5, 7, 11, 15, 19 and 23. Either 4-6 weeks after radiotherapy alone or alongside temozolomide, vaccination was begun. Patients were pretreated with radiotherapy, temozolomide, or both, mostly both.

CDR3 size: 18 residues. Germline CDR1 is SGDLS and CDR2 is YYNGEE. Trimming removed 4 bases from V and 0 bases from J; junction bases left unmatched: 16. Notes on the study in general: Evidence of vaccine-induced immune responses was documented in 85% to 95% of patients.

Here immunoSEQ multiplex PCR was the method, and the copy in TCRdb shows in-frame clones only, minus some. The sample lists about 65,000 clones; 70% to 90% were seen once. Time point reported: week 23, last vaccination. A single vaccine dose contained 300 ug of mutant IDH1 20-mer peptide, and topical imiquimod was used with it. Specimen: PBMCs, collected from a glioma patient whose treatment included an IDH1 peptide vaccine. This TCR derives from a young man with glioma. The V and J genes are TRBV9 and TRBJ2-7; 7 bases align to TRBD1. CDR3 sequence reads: CASSPTSGMGTASYEQYF. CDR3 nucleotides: TGTGCCAGCAGCCCAACCTCGGGTATGGGGACAGCCTCCTACGAGCAGTACTTC.